Each of the 14 T cell receptor beta chains below was sequenced from the same sample in a study of blood T cell repertoires in COVID-19. Sequencing was performed with immunoSEQ multiplex PCR; in TCRdb, only in-frame clones are kept and a portion is missing. This sample has approximately 260,000 clones, with around 87% found just once. Specimen: peripheral blood. Source of these receptors: a man aged 55-75 years who had recovered from COVID-19.

The chain carries TRBV4-2 and TRBJ2-5, with 11 bases that match TRBD2. The J segment lost 4 bases and the V segment lost 3 bases, leaving 7 bases of the junction unmatched. There are 16 residues in the CDR3. Germline values: CDR1 LGHNA, CDR2 YNFKEQ. The DNA for the CDR3 is TGTGCCAGCAGCCATTCGGGACTAGCGGTGGGAGAGACCCAGTACTTC. It encodes CASSHSGLAVGETQYF.

The rearrangement uses TRBV25-1 and TRBJ2-1; unclear D gene. Germline loops: CDR1 MGHDK, CDR2 SYGVNS. This CDR3 is 14 amino acids long. V lost 4 bases to trimming and J lost 0 bases, with 7 bases between them. The CDR3 loop reads CASSGPSSYNEQFF. For the CDR3, the DNA is TGTGCCAGCAGTGGTCCGAGCTCCTACAATGAGCAGTTCTTC.

The rearrangement joins TRBV7-9 to TRBJ1-3, with 8 bases that match TRBD1. The CDR3 extends over 15 amino acids. The V gene's germline CDR1 is SEHNR and CDR2 FQNEAQ (reference sequence). J was trimmed by 4 bases and V by 2 bases; bases with no gene match: 4. CDR3: CASSLLGTGGNTIYF. In DNA, the CDR3 is TGTGCCAGCAGCTTATTAGGGACAGGCGGAAACACCATATATTTT.

The chain carries TRBV5-1 and TRBJ2-4; TRBD2 might be the D (5 bases). The CDR3 spans 14 residues. Trimming cost V 4 bases and J 6 bases, with 14 bases left between them. From germline, CDR1 is SGHRS and CDR2 YFSETQ. As DNA, the CDR3 is TGCGCCAGCAGCCCCGCCGGGGAACCAAACATTCAGTACTTC. It specifies CASSPAGEPNIQYF.

This clone showed up just a few times. The chain uses TRBV19 and TRBJ1-5; D possibly corresponds to TRBD1 (6 bases). The V gene lost 5 bases and the J gene lost 4 bases, with 15 bases spanning the gap. This CDR3 is built from 15 residues. CDR1 LNHDA and CDR2 SQIVND come from the germline V gene (reference sequence). In nucleotides, the CDR3 is TGTGCCAGTAGTGCCCGGGACATCGGGAATCAGCCCCAGCATTTT. The encoded protein is CASSARDIGNQPQHF.

J is TRBJ2-7 and V is TRBV7-9; the D gene is possibly TRBD1 (6 bases). The V and J ends lost 8 bases and 0 bases respectively, with 14 bases between them. CDR1 is SEHNR and CDR2 is FQNEAQ in the germline V gene (reference sequence). This CDR3 region has 14 residues. The CDR3 DNA reads as TGTGCCAGCTCTGACAGGAGGAGCTCCTACGAGCAGTACTTC. Translation: CASSDRRSSYEQYF. The full variable domain, its missing parts supplied by reference TRBV7-9 and TRBJ2-7, is DTGVSQNPRHKITKRGQNVTFRCDPISEHNRLYWYRQTLGQGPEFLTYFQNEAQLEKSRLLSDRFSAERPKGSFSTLEIQRTEQGDSAMYLCASSDRRSSYEQYFGPGTRLTVT.

This chain connects TRBV5-1 to TRBJ1-1; D possibly corresponds to TRBD1 (5 bases). This CDR3 is 16 amino acids long. The V end lost 0 bases, the J end lost 4 bases, and 16 bases lay between the germline ends. Germline V gene data show CDR1 as SGHRS and CDR2 as YFSETQ. The CDR3 DNA reads as TGCGCCAGCAGCTTGGCCCCAGGGCCCGGGGGCACTGAAGCTTTCTTT. Protein product: CASSLAPGPGGTEAFF.

The chain joins TRBV5-1 to TRBJ2-2; 10 positions match TRBD2. The ends lost 4 bases at V and 6 bases at J; junction bases unmatched: 6. Germline V lookup: CDR1 SGHRS, CDR2 YFSETQ. The CDR3 loop spans 15 amino acids. The CDR3 nucleotides are TGCGCCAGCAGCCCATTAGCGGGGGGCCCCGGGGAGCTGTTTTTT. Its protein is CASSPLAGGPGELFF.

The CDR3, as DNA: TGTGCCAGCAGCTTGACGGGACTAGATGTTTGGTCGGCCACCGGGGAGCTGTTTTTT. This gives the protein CASSLTGLDVWSATGELFF. The chain carries TRBV5-4 and TRBJ2-2; 8 bases align to TRBD2. The germline V gene encodes CDR1 SGHNT and CDR2 YYREEE (reference sequence). The ends lost 1 base at V and 4 bases at J; junction bases unmatched: 15. This CDR3 contains 19 residues.

This chain connects TRBV7-4 to TRBJ2-7; TRBD1 aligns across 12 bases. There are 18 residues in the CDR3. Per germline, CDR1 SGHVT and CDR2 SQSDAQ. J lost 3 bases, V lost 1 base, and 10 bases had no gene match. The CDR3 sequence: CASSLEVLGQGAFYEQYV. CDR3 bases: TGTGCCAGCAGCTTAGAGGTACTGGGACAGGGGGCGTTCTACGAGCAGTACGTC.

The chain recombines TRBV7-2 with TRBJ2-1; 11 nucleotides line up with TRBD2. The CDR3 covers 14 residues. The J segment lost 7 bases and the V segment lost 5 bases, leaving 4 bases of the junction unmatched. The germline gives CDR1 SGHTA, CDR2 FQGNSA. CDR3 protein: CASSQLAGVNEQFF. The CDR3 region has the DNA TGTGCCAGCAGCCAACTAGCGGGGGTTAATGAGCAGTTCTTC.

The rearrangement joins TRBV30 to TRBJ1-1; D remains ambiguous. V was shortened by 1 base and J by 1 base, with 4 bases between the two germline ends. The germline V gene has CDR1 GTSNPN and CDR2 SVGIG (reference sequence). This CDR3 is built from 12 residues. In DNA form, the CDR3 reads TGTGCCTGGAGTGCATGGAACACTGAAGCTTTCTTT. Protein: CAWSAWNTEAFF.

This sequence joins TRBV24-1 and TRBJ2-2, with TRBD2 as a possible D gene (5 bases). The germline V gene has CDR1 KGHDR and CDR2 SFDVKD. V was cut by 7 bases and J by 5 bases, with 10 bases left in between. CDR3 length equals 13 residues. The CDR3 region is CATSKGGTGELFF. The CDR3, as DNA: TGTGCCACCAGCAAGGGCGGGACCGGGGAGCTGTTTTTT.

The V and J genes are TRBV20-1 and TRBJ1-5, with D unclear. V was cut by 6 bases and J by 16 bases, with 19 bases left in between. Germline assignment: CDR1 DFQATT and CDR2 SNEGSKA (reference sequence). The CDR3 has 11 residues. The CDR3 protein is CSAIVRGLRHF. The CDR3 region has the DNA TGCAGTGCCATCGTTCGAGGGTTGCGACATTTT.